The entry below gives a single T cell receptor (beta chain) sequence along with its context. The length of the CDR3 is 15 residues. Trimming removed 6 bases at V and 1 base at J, with 10 bases between. Germline V gives CDR1 MNHEY, CDR2 SVGAGI. The record originates from a study of blood T cell repertoires in COVID-19. TCRdb's copy holds only in-frame clones and misses some; the assay was immunoSEQ multiplex PCR. The sample lists about 190,000 clones, under 80% occurring once. Sequenced material: peripheral blood. The sequence was collected from a woman aged 45-65 years with acute or convalescent COVID-19. The rearrangement uses TRBV6-5 and TRBJ1-6; no clear D. This chain's CDR3 is CASRGSGSYNSPLHF. The CDR3 DNA follows: TGTGCCAGCAGGGGCTCGGGGTCCTATAATTCACCCCTCCACTTT.